A single sample gave rise to the 8 T cell receptor beta chains below, sequenced in a study of T cell changes during pregnancy in multiple sclerosis. Here immunoSEQ multiplex PCR was the method, and the copy in TCRdb shows in-frame clones only, minus some. The table has approximately 100,000 clones, 91% seen once. The starting material was peripheral blood, obtained after pregnancy. These receptors originate from a female donor with multiple sclerosis, enrolled in a pregnancy study.

V is TRBV6-5 and J is TRBJ1-1; 9 nucleotides match TRBD1. The CDR3 extends over 14 amino acids. The ends lost 2 bases at V and 5 bases at J; junction bases unmatched: 3. Germline-derived CDR1 and CDR2 are MNHEY and SVGAGI. For the CDR3, the DNA is TGTGCCAGCAGTTACAGGACAGGGGAAACTGAAGCTTTCTTT. Translated: CASSYRTGETEAFF.

The chain couples TRBV30 to TRBJ1-5, with D perhaps matching TRBD1 (5 bases). This CDR3 is built from 15 residues. Germline V gives CDR1 GTSNPN, CDR2 SVGIG (reference sequence). V shed 1 base and J shed 3 bases, with 13 bases lying between them. The CDR3 coding sequence is TGTGCCTGGAGTGGGGGGGGTGGGGTCAATCAGCCCCAGCATTTT. Translation gives CAWSGGGGVNQPQHF.

The chain uses TRBV19 and TRBJ1-1; D is perhaps TRBD1 (5 bases). V shed 6 bases and J shed 3 bases, with 20 bases lying between them. Germline lookup yields CDR1 LNHDA and CDR2 SQIVND (reference sequence). This CDR3 spans 16 amino acids. This chain's CDR3 is CASSHILRQSDTEAFF. CDR3 in DNA: TGTGCCAGTAGCCACATCCTCCGACAGTCGGACACTGAAGCTTTCTTT.

The rearrangement links TRBV30 to TRBJ1-1, with D unclear. There are 12 residues in the CDR3. V was pared by 0 bases and J by 6 bases, with 8 bases between. Germline V gene sequence: CDR1 GTSNPN, CDR2 SVGIG (reference sequence). The CDR3 spells CAWSVSGSEAFF. CDR3 coding DNA: TGTGCCTGGAGTGTATCGGGATCTGAAGCTTTCTTT.

The chain joins TRBV18 to TRBJ1-2; D remains unclear. V was trimmed by 5 bases and J by 4 bases, leaving 14 bases between them. This CDR3 is built from 14 residues. The germline V gene encodes CDR1 KGHSH and CDR2 LQKENI. CDR3 residues: CASSNSGTPYGYTF. Written as DNA, the CDR3 is TGTGCCAGCTCAAATTCAGGAACTCCCTATGGCTACACCTTC. The whole variable domain, filled in from reference TRBV18 and TRBJ1-2, reads NAGVMQNPRHLVRRRGQEARLRCSPMKGHSHVYWYRQLPEEGLKFMVYLQKENIIDESGMPKERFSAEFPKEGPSILRIQQVVRGDSAAYFCASSNSGTPYGYTFGSGTRLTVV.

The rearrangement links TRBV7-3 to TRBJ2-5; tentatively, D is TRBD2 (6 bases). Germline V gene lookup returns CDR1 SGHTA and CDR2 FQGTGA. Trimming stripped 3 bases from V and 4 bases from J, with 12 bases between. This CDR3 region has 14 residues. The CDR3 reads CASSFTGDGETQYF. DNA for the CDR3: TGTGCCAGCAGCTTTACGGGGGATGGAGAGACCCAGTACTTC.

The CDR3 loop is CASSAEQGPNQPQHF. The DNA of the CDR3 is TGTGCCAGCAGTGCAGAACAGGGGCCCAATCAGCCCCAGCATTTT. The rearrangement uses TRBV6-1 and TRBJ1-5; 7 nucleotides agree with TRBD1. The CDR3 length is 15 residues. Trimming cost V 4 bases and J 3 bases; bases outside gene matches: 6. From germline, CDR1 is MNHNS and CDR2 SASEGT.

A word on this clone: Relative to the germline gene, one junction end is altered; a read error may explain this. This chain joins TRBV11-2 and TRBJ1-3, with 9 positions matching TRBD1. Germline CDR1 reads SGHAT; CDR2 reads FQNNGV. The CDR3 loop spans 13 amino acids. The CDR3 region has the DNA TGTGCCAGCAGCTTGGGGACACAGGGGGCCTTACATTTT. Protein sequence: CASSLGTQGALHF.